The 23 T cell receptor beta chains presented below share a single source sample, sequenced in a study of monozygotic twins with inflammatory bowel disease. TCRdb reprocessed the 5' RACE reads and reports one entry per CDR3 protein, with no DNA. The sample holds about 330,000 distinct CDR3 sequences. Sequencing input: blood. Source of these receptors: a human donor with ulcerative colitis or Crohn's disease, or a healthy co-twin of an affected twin (not recorded which).

The genes are TRBV9 and TRBJ1-1. The CDR3 contains 12 residues. The germline V gene encodes CDR1 SGDLS and CDR2 YYNGEE. CDR3 amino acids: CASSVVDTEAFF.

This CDR3 is CASGGATDYEKLFF. This chain uses TRBV6-1 with TRBJ1-4; TCRdb lists TRBD1, though no DNA is available to test this call. The length of the CDR3 is 14 residues. CDR1 MNHNS and CDR2 SASEGT come from the germline V gene.

The V call is TRBV6-4, the J call TRBJ2-7; absent DNA, TCRdb's TRBD2 call cannot be checked. Germline assignment: CDR1 MRHNA and CDR2 SNTAGT. CDR3 length equals 15 residues. CDR3 residues: CVSSDSAGGPEEQYF.

This sequence joins TRBV28 and TRBJ2-5; TCRdb outputs TRBD2, but without DNA this stays unchecked. The CDR3 runs to 14 residues. Germline CDR1 is MDHEN and CDR2 is SYDVKM. CDR3 loop: CASSRLAGTETQYF.

The J gene is TRBJ2-1, the V gene TRBV6-1. Germline V gene lookup returns CDR1 MNHNS and CDR2 SASEGT. The length of the CDR3 is 14 residues. The CDR3 loop is CASSRQGRYNEQFF.

V and J are TRBV3-1 and TRBJ1-5. Germline CDR1 LGHDT, CDR2 YNNKEL (reference sequence). This CDR3 contains 12 residues. Here the CDR3 reads CASSQDVQPQHF.

This sequence joins TRBV18 and TRBJ2-7; TCRdb reports TRBD1, a call that lacks DNA to check it against. Looked up from germline, CDR1 is KGHSH and CDR2 is LQKENI. The CDR3 totals 15 residues. The CDR3 loop reads CASSPRGQTSYEQYF.

This rearrangement joins TRBV5-1 to TRBJ2-1; the TCRdb D gene call, TRBD2, has no DNA to confirm it. The CDR3 consists of 20 residues. CDR1 SGHRS and CDR2 YFSETQ come from the germline V gene. CDR3 loop: CASSSPTRLAGGPRYNEQFF. The variable domain in full, with the rest retrieved from reference TRBV5-1 and TRBJ2-1, is KAGVTQTPRYLIKTRGQQVTLSCSPISGHRSVSWYQQTPGQGLQFLFEYFSETQRNKGNFPGRFSGRQFSNSRSEMNVSTLELGDSALYLCASSSPTRLAGGPRYNEQFFGPGTRLTVL.

This sequence joins TRBV20-1 and TRBJ1-1. CDR1 and CDR2 from the germline V gene are DFQATT and SNEGSKA (reference sequence). The CDR3 has 13 amino acids. CDR3 in amino acids: CSAHRTPDTEAFF.

The rearrangement joins TRBV5-1 to TRBJ2-3. In germline, CDR1 is SGHRS, CDR2 YFSETQ. The CDR3 extends over 15 amino acids. CDR3 amino acids: CASSLLIDGTDTQYF.

The CDR3 sequence is CASSPLAGPYTDTQYF. The chain combines TRBV28 with TRBJ2-3; TCRdb's D call of TRBD2 is untestable without DNA. The CDR3 has 16 amino acids. Germline V gives CDR1 MDHEN, CDR2 SYDVKM.

J is TRBJ1-5 and V is TRBV18; lacking DNA, the TRBD1 call made by TCRdb goes unchecked. Per the germline V gene, CDR1 is KGHSH and CDR2 is LQKENI. CDR3 length: 14 residues. This CDR3 is CASSSDGGGRPQHF.

V usage is TRBV20-1 and J usage is TRBJ2-1; TCRdb lists TRBD2, though no DNA is available to test this call. Germline CDR1 is DFQATT and CDR2 is SNEGSKA (reference sequence). The CDR3 consists of 13 residues. The CDR3 is CSGQRGSYNEQFF.

V is TRBV21-1 and J is TRBJ1-3. TRBV21-1 corresponds to a pseudogene. The CDR3 sequence is 19 residues long. CDR3 residues: CASSPSFSNPICSGNTIYF.

This chain uses TRBV12-3 or TRBV12-4 with TRBJ2-7. This CDR3 is built from 12 residues. CDR3 protein: CASSRTSYEQYF.

The chain joins TRBV6-6 to TRBJ2-3. Germline lookup yields CDR1 MNHNY and CDR2 SVGAGI (reference sequence). The CDR3 covers 13 residues. The CDR3 reads CASRKTSADTQYF.

This chain connects TRBV11-2 to TRBJ2-1. The CDR3 is 15 amino acids. The germline gives CDR1 SGHAT, CDR2 FQNNGV. The CDR3 loop is CASSTLRFALNEQFF.

This chain joins TRBV20-1 and TRBJ2-7; TCRdb lists TRBD1, though no DNA is available to test this call. The germline CDR1 and CDR2 sequences are DFQATT and SNEGSKA (reference sequence). The length of the CDR3 is 14 residues. The CDR3 sequence: CSARTGTVRYEQYF.

The V call is TRBV20-1, the J call TRBJ2-3; TCRdb's assignment of TRBD2 cannot be checked, as there is no DNA. Germline V gives CDR1 DFQATT, CDR2 SNEGSKA (reference sequence). This CDR3 has 14 residues. The CDR3 spells CSAGRLAGGDTQYF.

V usage is TRBV20-1 and J usage is TRBJ2-7. Germline CDR1 and CDR2: DFQATT and SNEGSKA (reference sequence). This CDR3 has 15 amino acids. CDR3 in amino acids: CSARWHPPYSYEQYF.

The chain is built from TRBV5-1 and TRBJ1-1; lacking DNA, the TRBD1 call made by TCRdb goes unchecked. This CDR3 region has 15 residues. Germline loops: CDR1 SGHRS, CDR2 YFSETQ. CDR3 amino acids: CASSPGGTGQSVAFF.

The chain links TRBV5-4 to TRBJ2-7; TCRdb reports TRBD2, a call that lacks DNA to check it against. There are 17 residues in the CDR3. Germline loops: CDR1 SGHNT, CDR2 YYREEE (reference sequence). CDR3 sequence reads: CASSLPLSGGRVYEQYF.

The V gene is TRBV20-1, the J gene TRBJ2-1; with no DNA, the TCRdb D assignment of TRBD1 cannot be verified. Germline loops: CDR1 DFQATT, CDR2 SNEGSKA (reference sequence). The length of the CDR3 is 11 residues. CDR3 loop: CSARLGGEQFF.